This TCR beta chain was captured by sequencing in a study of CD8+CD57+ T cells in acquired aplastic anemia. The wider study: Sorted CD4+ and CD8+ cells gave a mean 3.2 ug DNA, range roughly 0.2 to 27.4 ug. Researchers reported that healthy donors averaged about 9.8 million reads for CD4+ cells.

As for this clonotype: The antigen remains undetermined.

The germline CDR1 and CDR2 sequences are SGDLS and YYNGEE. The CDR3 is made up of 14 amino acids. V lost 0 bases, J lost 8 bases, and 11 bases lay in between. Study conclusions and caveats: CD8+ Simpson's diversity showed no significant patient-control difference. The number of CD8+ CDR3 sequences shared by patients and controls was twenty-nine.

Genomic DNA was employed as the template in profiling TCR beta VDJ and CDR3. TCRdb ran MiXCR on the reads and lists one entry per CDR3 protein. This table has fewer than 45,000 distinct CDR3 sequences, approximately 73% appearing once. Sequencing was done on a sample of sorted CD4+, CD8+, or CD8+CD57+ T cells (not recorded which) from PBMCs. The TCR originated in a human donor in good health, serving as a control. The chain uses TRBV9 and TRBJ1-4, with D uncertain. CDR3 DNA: TGTGCCAGCAGCGTAGGGCCTCTGGGAGAAAAACTGTTTTTT. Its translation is CASSVGPLGEKLFF.